Below are 32 T cell receptor beta chains sequenced from a single sample in a study of blood T cells in healthy people across ages. Next came a second PCR, run for about 6 to 11 cycles, which used a sample-barcoded 5' primer along with a J-beta primer mix. TCRdb passed the 5' RACE reads through MiXCR, listing each CDR3 protein once. The sample lists around 1,000,000 distinct CDR3 sequences; 20% to 25% were seen once. This same sample was also part of a study on T cells of mothers and their children.

What was sequenced was blood. The receptors were gathered from a girl aged 2-15 years in good health.

V gene TRBV27 combines with J gene TRBJ1-2; a weak D match, TRBD1 (6 bases). The CDR3 is 11 amino acids. Germline CDR1 MNHEY, CDR2 SMNVEV (reference sequence). The V gene lost 10 bases and the J gene lost 5 bases, with 11 bases spanning the gap. The CDR3 bases are TGTGCCACGCGACAGGCGTATGGCTACACCTTC. Translated: CATRQAYGYTF.

The chain couples TRBV3-1 to TRBJ2-7, with D perhaps given as TRBD1 or TRBD2 (5 bases each). Trimming left V 4 bases short and J 3 bases short, with 16 bases between. The CDR3 spans 15 residues. Looked up from germline, CDR1 is LGHDT and CDR2 is YNNKEL (reference sequence). CDR3 bases: TGTGCCAGCAGCCCTCAAGGGTCAGGGAGCTACGAGCAGTACTTC. This encodes CASSPQGSGSYEQYF.

This clonotype was counted ten times or more. V is TRBV5-6 and J is TRBJ2-2; no clear D gene. The CDR3 extends over 15 amino acids. Per germline, CDR1 SGHDT and CDR2 YYEEEE. V gave up 0 bases and J gave up 6 bases, with 12 bases separating them. The CDR3 loop is CASSLGAKHAGELFF. The DNA of the CDR3 is TGTGCCAGCAGCTTGGGAGCGAAGCATGCCGGGGAGCTGTTTTTT.

The J gene is TRBJ1-1, the V gene TRBV12-3 or TRBV12-4; no clear D gene. V lost 4 bases and J lost 11, with 8 bases in between. This CDR3 comprises 10 residues. CDR3 coding DNA: TGTGCCAGCAGTTCGGGTCCGGCTTTCTTT. It specifies CASSSGPAFF.

The V and J genes are TRBV7-8 and TRBJ2-1, with unresolved D. The J call may not be correct, given that the DNA end is closer to TRBJ2-7. CDR1 SGHVS and CDR2 FQNEAQ come from the germline V gene. The CDR3 sequence is 15 residues long. CDR3 bases: TGTGCCAGCAGCTTAGAGTCGACGGTAGCCTACGAGCAGTACTTC. Protein sequence: CASSLESTVAYEQYF.

This clonotype has more than one count but fewer than ten. The chain has TRBV27 and TRBJ2-7; 9 bases are a match to TRBD1. This CDR3 has 13 residues. CDR1 and CDR2 (germline): MNHEY, SMNVEV (reference sequence). Germline trimming cut 5 bases from V and 3 bases from J; bases unmatched to any gene: 2. The CDR3 region has the DNA TGTGCCAGCAGTCGACAGGGGGACTACGAGCAGTACTTC. This sequence encodes CASSRQGDYEQYF.

A few counts support this clonotype. The chain carries TRBV6-5 and TRBJ2-7, with 9 bases that match TRBD1. CDR3 size: 19 residues. CDR1 is MNHEY and CDR2 is SVGAGI in the germline V gene. Unmatched junction bases numbered 13, after V lost 1 base and J lost 0 bases. The CDR3 coding sequence is TGTGCCAGCAGTTACTGGATTCCTTCCGGGACAGGGATCTCCTACGAGCAGTACTTC. Amino acid sequence: CASSYWIPSGTGISYEQYF.

CDR3 nucleotides: TGTGCCAGCAGACAACTTGGCAGGGAAGAGACCCAGTACTTC. Translated: CASRQLGREETQYF. The chain is built from TRBV27 and TRBJ2-5; D is possibly TRBD1 (5 bases). Germline V lookup: CDR1 MNHEY, CDR2 SMNVEV (reference sequence). Deletions cut 6 bases from V and 3 bases from J, with 14 bases between. CDR3 size: 14 residues.

The chain has TRBV3-1 and TRBJ1-1; 9 positions match TRBD1. CDR1 is LGHDT and CDR2 is YNNKEL in the germline V gene (reference sequence). CDR3 size: 14 residues. J lost 6 bases, V lost 3 bases, and 5 bases had no gene match. CDR3 protein: CASSHLGTGPEAFF. The CDR3 DNA sequence: TGTGCCAGCAGCCACCTCGGGACAGGGCCTGAAGCTTTCTTT.

The V and J genes are TRBV7-8 and TRBJ1-1; D not resolved. In germline, CDR1 is SGHVS, CDR2 FQNEAQ. Trimming took off 1 base at V and 0 bases at J, with 9 bases between the two ends. The CDR3 sequence is 15 residues long. CDR3 nucleotides: TGTGCCAGCAGCTTAGACCCAAGAGTGAACACTGAAGCTTTCTTT. It yields the protein CASSLDPRVNTEAFF.

This clonotype was seen ten or more times. This sequence joins TRBV7-2 and TRBJ2-5, with 7 nucleotides matching TRBD1. The CDR3 covers 13 residues. Germline lookup yields CDR1 SGHTA and CDR2 FQGNSA. V shed 3 bases, J shed 4 bases, and the junction held 2 bases outside the gene matches. The CDR3 sequence: CASSLRGRETQYF. In nucleotides, the CDR3 is TGTGCCAGCAGCTTGAGGGGGCGAGAGACCCAGTACTTC.

The gene calls are TRBV7-9 and TRBJ2-7; possibly TRBD1 or TRBD2 for D (5 bases each). V lost 4 bases and J lost 4, with 23 bases in between. The CDR3 runs 17 residues. Germline CDR1 SEHNR, CDR2 FQNEAQ (reference sequence). For the CDR3, the DNA is TGTGCCAGCAGCTCTGGGACGGGACGGATATCGATTTACGAGCAGTACTTC. This translates into CASSSGTGRISIYEQYF. The whole variable domain, remainder taken from reference TRBV7-9 and TRBJ2-7, is DTGVSQNPRHKITKRGQNVTFRCDPISEHNRLYWYRQTLGQGPEFLTYFQNEAQLEKSRLLSDRFSAERPKGSFSTLEIQRTEQGDSAMYLCASSSGTGRISIYEQYFGPGTRLTVT.

This clonotype came up a few times. The rearrangement uses TRBV7-6 and TRBJ2-5; D remains unclear. V shed 3 bases and J shed 3 bases, with 20 bases lying between them. The CDR3 sequence is 17 residues long. The germline CDR1 and CDR2 sequences are SGHVS and FNYEAQ. CDR3 sequence (DNA): TGTGCCAGCAGCTTCTCTGAACCTACTGGATTCGAAGAGACCCAGTACTTC. Its protein is CASSFSEPTGFEETQYF.

The rearrangement joins TRBV6-5 to TRBJ1-3; unclear D gene. Per the germline V gene, CDR1 is MNHEY and CDR2 is SVGAGI. This CDR3 spans 13 amino acids. V was trimmed by 6 bases and J by 0 bases, leaving 6 bases between them. This chain's CDR3 is CASRAGSGNTIYF. CDR3 DNA: TGTGCCAGCAGGGCGGGCTCTGGAAACACCATATATTTT.

This clonotype appeared a few times. The chain combines TRBV20-1 with TRBJ2-1; no clear D. With 3 bases removed from V and 9 bases from J, the gap between germline ends came to 24 bases. The germline V gene has CDR1 DFQATT and CDR2 SNEGSKA (reference sequence). The CDR3 consists of 16 residues. This chain's CDR3 is CSARSLPRAVKFEQFF. For the CDR3, the DNA is TGCAGTGCTAGGAGCCTCCCTAGGGCGGTAAAGTTTGAGCAGTTCTTC.

This clonotype showed up just a few times. V and J are TRBV7-9 and TRBJ2-5; 8 nucleotides line up with TRBD1. The CDR3 spans 15 residues. With 5 bases clipped from V and 5 bases from J, the junction kept 10 bases outside the gene matches. Germline loops: CDR1 SEHNR, CDR2 FQNEAQ (reference sequence). As DNA, the CDR3 is TGTGCCAGCAGCCCGGGACAGGCCCCAGGGGAGACCCAGTACTTC. Its protein is CASSPGQAPGETQYF.

This clonotype was observed a handful of times. This rearrangement joins TRBV5-8 to TRBJ1-4; D gene unclear. With 4 bases removed from V and 3 bases from J, the gap between germline ends came to 13 bases. The CDR3 runs to 15 residues. CDR1 and CDR2 (germline): SGHTS, YDEGEE. The CDR3 region has the DNA TGTGCCAGCAGCCCCGGCCTCGGACCTAATGAAAAACTGTTTTTT. It encodes CASSPGLGPNEKLFF.

The chain uses TRBV20-1 and TRBJ1-5, with a weak D call TRBD1 (5 bases). CDR1 DFQATT and CDR2 SNEGSKA come from the germline V gene (reference sequence). CDR3 length: 12 residues. V was trimmed by 6 bases and J by 9 bases, leaving 15 bases between them. In nucleotides, the CDR3 is TGCAGTGCCCTCCAAGGGGAGCCGCCCCAGCATTTT. Protein: CSALQGEPPQHF.

V usage is TRBV20-1 and J usage is TRBJ2-7; possible D gene TRBD1, 7 bases. There are 16 residues in the CDR3. Germline V gene sequence: CDR1 DFQATT, CDR2 SNEGSKA (reference sequence). Trimming left V 3 bases short and J 5 bases short, with 23 bases between. The chain's CDR3 is CSARDPAEGALHEQYF. The CDR3 region has the DNA TGCAGTGCTAGGGACCCGGCGGAGGGGGCTCTCCACGAGCAGTACTTC.

This clonotype came up a few times. This rearrangement joins TRBV19 to TRBJ1-1; TRBD1 might be the D (5 bases). V dropped 7 bases and J dropped 7 bases, with 16 bases sitting between them. The CDR3 sequence is 13 residues long. Germline V gene sequence: CDR1 LNHDA, CDR2 SQIVND (reference sequence). CDR3 loop: CASKPRDRGEAFF. The CDR3 DNA reads as TGTGCCAGTAAACCCAGGGACCGAGGTGAAGCTTTCTTT.

The chain carries TRBV29-1 and TRBJ2-3, with 16 bases lining up with TRBD2. Germline V gives CDR1 SQVTM, CDR2 ANQGSEA. The CDR3 is made up of 19 amino acids. The junction had 7 bases not matched to a gene; V was cut back by 1 base and J by 0 bases. Here the CDR3 DNA reads TGCAGCGTTGAAGGGGTCGGGACTAGCGGGAGGGCAAGCACAGATACGCAGTATTTT. This gives the protein CSVEGVGTSGRASTDTQYF.

The chain is built from TRBV5-1 and TRBJ2-7; the D is unclear. Germline V CDR1 and CDR2: SGHRS, YFSETQ. The CDR3 has 12 amino acids. The V end was cut by 4 bases, the J end by 5 bases, with 10 bases between. CDR3 region: CASSPTIDEQYF. The CDR3 region has the DNA TGCGCCAGCAGCCCAACGATAGACGAGCAGTACTTC.

The table lists this clonotype with a count of one. V and J are TRBV28 and TRBJ2-7; 12 nucleotides match TRBD1. V lost 1 base and J lost 7; bases outside the gene matches: 8. The CDR3 is 16 residues long. CDR1 and CDR2 from the germline V gene are MDHEN and SYDVKM. This chain's CDR3 is CASSLYGTGGLSEQYF. The CDR3 nucleotides read TGTGCCAGCAGTTTATACGGGACAGGGGGCTTAAGTGAGCAGTACTTC. The full variable domain, in which reference TRBV28 and TRBJ2-7 provide the parts outside the CDR3, is DVKVTQSSRYLVKRTGEKVFLECVQDMDHENMFWYRQDPGLGLRLIYFSYDVKMKEKGDIPEGYSVSREKKERFSLILESASTNQTSMYLCASSLYGTGGLSEQYFGPGTRLTVT.

This clonotype turned up a few times. One junction end does not reproduce the germline sequence, and a read error may be involved. The chain joins TRBV7-7 to TRBJ2-5, with 7 bases that match TRBD2. With the DNA end fitting TRBJ2-7 better, the J assignment may be wrong. Germline V lookup: CDR1 SSHAT, CDR2 FNYEAQ (reference sequence). The CDR3 runs 13 residues. As DNA, the CDR3 is TGTGCTAGCAGCTTACAGCGGGATAGCGAGCAGTACTTC. Protein: CASSLQRDSEQYF.

This chain uses TRBV7-9 with TRBJ2-5; D ambiguous. TRBJ2-7 matches the DNA end more closely, so the J call is doubtful. The CDR3 length is 17 residues. CDR1 SEHNR and CDR2 FQNEAQ come from the germline V gene (reference sequence). The CDR3 loop reads CASSLLSSDQILYEQYF. DNA for the CDR3: TGTGCCAGCAGCTTATTATCTTCCGACCAGATCCTCTACGAGCAGTACTTC.

V usage is TRBV29-1 and J usage is TRBJ2-3, with 9 nucleotides matching TRBD1. Germline loops: CDR1 SQVTM, CDR2 ANQGSEA. The CDR3 consists of 16 residues. V lost 0 bases and J lost 3; bases outside the gene matches: 7. CDR3 sequence (DNA): TGCAGCGTTGAAGAAACAGGGGGCACAGAAACAGATACGCAGTATTTT. The encoded protein is CSVEETGGTETDTQYF.

Only a few counts were recorded for this clonotype. This chain joins TRBV7-3 and TRBJ2-5; TRBD2 is a possible D gene (5 bases). The CDR3 sequence is 14 residues long. Germline V lookup: CDR1 SGHTA, CDR2 FQGTGA. V gave up 2 bases and J gave up 2 bases, with 9 bases separating them. CDR3 nucleotide sequence: TGTGCCAGCAGCTTATCAGCGGAGCAAGAGACCCAGTACTTC. It yields the protein CASSLSAEQETQYF.

This sequence joins TRBV28 and TRBJ2-2; 9 bases map to TRBD1. The CDR3 extends over 15 amino acids. V dropped 2 bases and J dropped 3; count of bases not matched to a gene: 1. Germline CDR1 reads MDHEN; CDR2 reads SYDVKM. As DNA, the CDR3 is TGTGCCAGCAGTTTACGGACAGGGGACACCGGGGAGCTGTTTTTT. As protein: CASSLRTGDTGELFF.

The chain is built from TRBV20-1 and TRBJ2-5, with TRBD2 matching 8 bases. This CDR3 is built from 16 residues. With V trimmed by 1 base and J by 4 bases, 11 bases remained unmatched. The germline CDR1 and CDR2 sequences are DFQATT and SNEGSKA (reference sequence). The CDR3 bases are TGCAGTGCTAGAGTAGAAACGGGGGGGCCTACAGAGACCCAGTACTTC. It specifies CSARVETGGPTETQYF.

About this clonotype: The junction and the germline gene differ at one end; a read error may be behind it. The V and J genes are TRBV27 and TRBJ2-1; TRBD2 agrees at 8 bases. The J call may not be correct, given that the DNA end is closer to TRBJ2-7. CDR1 and CDR2 (germline): MNHEY, SMNVEV (reference sequence). The CDR3 has 15 amino acids. The CDR3 protein is CAGSSQREFGYEQYF. The CDR3 DNA sequence: TGTGCCGGCAGTTCTCAGCGGGAGTTCGGCTACGAGCAGTACTTC.

CDR3 bases: TGTGCCAGCAGTCCCGGGACTAGCGTTCCCAATGAGCAGTTCTTC. Translation gives CASSPGTSVPNEQFF. The gene calls are TRBV12-3 or TRBV12-4 and TRBJ2-1, with 10 bases that match TRBD2. This CDR3 comprises 15 residues. The ends lost 5 bases at V and 6 bases at J; junction bases unmatched: 7.

This clonotype appeared a few times. The V and J genes are TRBV11-1 and TRBJ1-2; perhaps TRBD1 as D (5 bases). Germline assignment: CDR1 SGHAT and CDR2 FQDESV (reference sequence). The CDR3 runs 15 residues. The ends were cut back, 5 bases at V and 3 bases at J, with 16 bases in the middle. The CDR3 region has the DNA TGTGCCAGCAGCCCGGGACTCGGTGAGGACTATGGCTACACCTTC. This sequence encodes CASSPGLGEDYGYTF.